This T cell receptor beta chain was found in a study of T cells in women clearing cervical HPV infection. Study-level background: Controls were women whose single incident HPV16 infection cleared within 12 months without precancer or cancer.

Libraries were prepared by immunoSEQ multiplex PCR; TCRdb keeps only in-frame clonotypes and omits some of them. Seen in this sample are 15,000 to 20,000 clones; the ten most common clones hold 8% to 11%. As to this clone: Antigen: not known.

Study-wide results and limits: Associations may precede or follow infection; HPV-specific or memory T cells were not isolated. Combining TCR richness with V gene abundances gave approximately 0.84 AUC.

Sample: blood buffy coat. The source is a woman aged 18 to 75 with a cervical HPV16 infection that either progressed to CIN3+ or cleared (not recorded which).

The sequenced part of the CDR3 DNA is TGTGCCAGCAGTCAGGAGGTGAACACCGGGGAG. This sequence encodes CASSQEVNTGE. The whole CDR3 sequence reads CASSQEVNTGELFF. The rearrangement uses TRBV6-2 or TRBV6-3 and TRBJ2-2, with TRBD2 as a possible D gene (5 bases). The sequenced fragment ends 3 residues before the CDR3 boundary, so the rest is inferred from the germline J gene. Germline V CDR1 and CDR2: MNHEY, SVGEGT. CDR3 length: 14 amino acids. Trimming took 5 bases from V and 1 from J, leaving 8 bases between them.